These 28 T cell receptor beta chains share one sample of origin, sequenced in a study of blood T cell repertoires in COVID-19. Clones were sequenced by immunoSEQ multiplex PCR, and TCRdb holds only the in-frame ones, with some missing. The table has around 260,000 clones, approximately 91% seen once. The sample taken for sequencing was peripheral blood. These receptors were taken from a human donor in a cohort sampled during active COVID-19.

The rearrangement joins TRBV19 to TRBJ1-5; D remains unclear. V gave up 7 bases and J gave up 6 bases, with 13 bases separating them. This CDR3 contains 13 residues. Germline lookup yields CDR1 LNHDA and CDR2 SQIVND (reference sequence). For the CDR3, the DNA is TGTGCCAGTAATGAAGAGGTAATTCAGCCCCAGCATTTT. Protein: CASNEEVIQPQHF.

This chain links TRBV28 with TRBJ1-5, with D perhaps TRBD1 (5 bases). The CDR3 runs to 14 residues. The germline gives CDR1 MDHEN, CDR2 SYDVKM. V gave up 6 bases and J gave up 6 bases, with 15 bases separating them. The CDR3 is CASSRAGLGQPQHF. The CDR3 bases are TGTGCCAGCAGCCGAGCAGGGCTTGGTCAGCCCCAGCATTTT.

V gene TRBV5-8 combines with J gene TRBJ1-3; tentatively, D is TRBD1 (6 bases). V was cut by 0 bases and J by 0 bases, with 7 bases left in between. The CDR3 is 15 amino acids. CDR1 SGHTS and CDR2 YDEGEE come from the germline V gene. CDR3 region: CASSLGTVSGNTIYF. The CDR3 DNA reads as TGTGCCAGCAGCTTGGGGACAGTCTCTGGAAACACCATATATTTT.

The chain uses TRBV6-2 or TRBV6-3 and TRBJ2-3; D is perhaps TRBD2 (5 bases). CDR3 length: 15 residues. CDR1 is MNHEY and CDR2 is SVGEGT in the germline V gene. Trimming cost V 5 bases and J 1 base, with 13 bases left between them. This CDR3 reads CASSDPGRGTDTQYF. CDR3 nucleotides: TGTGCCAGCAGTGACCCGGGAAGAGGCACAGATACGCAGTATTTT.

This chain joins TRBV5-8 and TRBJ2-4; D may be TRBD1 (7 bases). V shed 4 bases and J shed 3 bases, with 11 bases lying between them. The length of the CDR3 is 14 residues. Germline loops: CDR1 SGHTS, CDR2 YDEGEE. CDR3 region: CASSTGEVKNIQYF. In DNA, the CDR3 is TGTGCCAGCAGCACAGGGGAGGTCAAAAACATTCAGTACTTC.

The chain is built from TRBV4-1 and TRBJ2-7; no definite D call. In germline, CDR1 is MGHRA, CDR2 YSYEKL. The CDR3 sequence is 15 residues long. The germline V and J ends were trimmed by 0 bases and 3 bases, with 12 bases remaining between them. CDR3 in amino acids: CASSQDLRALYEQYF. The CDR3 DNA sequence: TGCGCCAGCAGCCAAGATTTGCGCGCCCTCTACGAGCAGTACTTC.

This chain links TRBV29-1 with TRBJ1-5; 8 nucleotides align to TRBD1. The CDR3 is 14 amino acids. V shed 6 bases, J shed 2 bases, and the junction held 6 bases outside the gene matches. Germline-derived CDR1 and CDR2 are SQVTM and ANQGSEA. The CDR3, as DNA: TGCAGCGTCGCCGACAGGGGAGGCAATCAGCCCCAGCATTTT. Protein sequence: CSVADRGGNQPQHF.

This rearrangement joins TRBV6-2 or TRBV6-3 to TRBJ2-6; a possible D gene is TRBD1 (6 bases). The length of the CDR3 is 15 residues. Germline lookup yields CDR1 MNHEY and CDR2 SVGEGT. V was shortened by 6 bases and J by 3 bases, with 12 bases between the two germline ends. DNA for the CDR3: TGTGCCAGCAGCAGCACCAGGGGTGGGGCCAACGTCCTGACTTTC. This translates into CASSSTRGGANVLTF.

The chain recombines TRBV7-2 with TRBJ2-7, with D perhaps TRBD2 (6 bases). This CDR3 spans 17 amino acids. Germline lookup yields CDR1 SGHTA and CDR2 FQGNSA. Trimming cost V 5 bases and J 5 bases, with 25 bases left between them. The CDR3 here is CASSPVGRLAGGNEQYF. CDR3 sequence (DNA): TGTGCCAGCAGCCCCGTCGGGCGGCTAGCTGGGGGGAACGAGCAGTACTTC. The full variable domain, completed using reference TRBV7-2 and TRBJ2-7, is GAGVSQSPSNKVTEKGKDVELRCDPISGHTALYWYRQSLGQGLEFLIYFQGNSAPDKSGLPSDRFSAERTGGSVSTLTIQRTQQEDSAVYLCASSPVGRLAGGNEQYFGPGTRLTVT.

This chain connects TRBV27 to TRBJ2-7, with a tentative D call TRBD1 (5 bases). The CDR3 spans 13 residues. The V end was cut by 5 bases, the J end by 3 bases, with 11 bases between. Germline V gene lookup returns CDR1 MNHEY and CDR2 SMNVEV (reference sequence). The CDR3 DNA is TGTGCCAGCAGTACGGACACCGTCTACGAGCAGTACTTC. This gives the protein CASSTDTVYEQYF.

V usage is TRBV4-1 and J usage is TRBJ2-7; possibly TRBD1 for D (6 bases). This CDR3 spans 16 amino acids. V was shortened by 0 bases and J by 3 bases, with 15 bases between the two germline ends. In germline, CDR1 is MGHRA, CDR2 YSYEKL. DNA of the CDR3: TGCGCCAGCAGCCAAGATAAAGGACAGACCTTCTACGAGCAGTACTTC. Encoded protein: CASSQDKGQTFYEQYF.

This clone was seen a single time. J is TRBJ2-7 and V is TRBV4-3; D gene ambiguous. Germline loops: CDR1 LGHNA, CDR2 YSLEER. This CDR3 is built from 13 residues. V was trimmed by 1 base and J by 2 bases, leaving 6 bases between them. The CDR3 reads CASSQAPTYEQYF. The CDR3 DNA follows: TGCGCCAGCAGCCAAGCCCCAACCTACGAGCAGTACTTC.

In this sample, this clone turned up once. The chain is built from TRBV5-1 and TRBJ2-2, with D possibly matching TRBD1 (5 bases). Per germline, CDR1 SGHRS and CDR2 YFSETQ. The CDR3 runs 14 residues. The V end was cut by 8 bases, the J end by 6 bases, with 17 bases between. CDR3 DNA sequence: TGCGCCAGTTCTCTGGTAGGGGCCGCCGGGGAGCTGTTTTTT. It yields the protein CASSLVGAAGELFF.

The genes are TRBV7-9 and TRBJ1-1; D might be TRBD1 (5 bases). V dropped 2 bases and J dropped 4 bases, with 8 bases sitting between them. The CDR3 consists of 13 residues. Germline CDR1 is SEHNR and CDR2 is FQNEAQ (reference sequence). CDR3 loop: CASSLRQGTEAFF. In nucleotides, the CDR3 is TGTGCCAGCAGCTTACGCCAGGGCACTGAAGCTTTCTTT.

For this clone: Germline is not matched at one junction end, which may reflect a read error. V gene TRBV7-3 combines with J gene TRBJ1-1; the match to TRBD1 covers 7 bases. CDR1 and CDR2 (germline): SGHTA, FQGTGA. The CDR3 spans 14 residues. CDR3 coding DNA: TGTGCCAACAGCTCCCAGGGGGATAAGGCTGAAGCTTTCTTT. Its protein product is CANSSQGDKAEAFF.

The rearrangement links TRBV27 to TRBJ2-1; 11 bases map to TRBD2. This CDR3 is 15 amino acids long. The V segment lost 4 bases and the J segment 4 bases; nucleotides outside the gene matches: 3. Germline V gives CDR1 MNHEY, CDR2 SMNVEV (reference sequence). The DNA for the CDR3 is TGTGCCAGCAGTTATAGCGGGGGGGCTTACAATGAGCAGTTCTTC. Translating gives CASSYSGGAYNEQFF.

The chain is built from TRBV30 and TRBJ2-5; 8 nucleotides agree with TRBD2. Germline V CDR1 and CDR2: GTSNPN, SVGIG (reference sequence). With V trimmed by 8 bases and J by 0 bases, 5 bases remained unmatched. There are 13 residues in the CDR3. The CDR3 nucleotides are TGTGCCGGCGGGGGGTCCCACCAAGAGACCCAGTACTTC. Protein sequence: CAGGGSHQETQYF.

V is TRBV25-1 and J is TRBJ2-7, with a possible D match to TRBD1 (6 bases). Trimming shortened V by 4 bases and J by 2 bases, and 12 bases separated the two germline ends. Germline V gene lookup returns CDR1 MGHDK and CDR2 SYGVNS. The CDR3 consists of 14 residues. The DNA of the CDR3 is TGTGCCAGCAGTGCCCCCGACAGGACCTACGAGCAGTACTTC. It is translated as CASSAPDRTYEQYF.

The CDR3 sequence: CASSPRGGGNTIYF. CDR3 nucleotide sequence: TGTGCCAGCAGCCCCCGAGGAGGTGGAAACACCATATATTTT. This chain connects TRBV28 to TRBJ1-3; D remains unclear. This CDR3 is built from 14 residues. The germline V gene encodes CDR1 MDHEN and CDR2 SYDVKM. V lost 6 bases, J lost 3 bases, and 12 bases lay in between.

The chain links TRBV6-5 to TRBJ2-7, with 10 bases identical to TRBD1. The J segment lost 3 bases and the V segment lost 0 bases, leaving 2 bases of the junction unmatched. The germline CDR1 and CDR2 sequences are MNHEY and SVGAGI. This CDR3 has 15 amino acids. This chain's CDR3 is CASSYSRTGGYEQYF. The CDR3, as DNA: TGTGCCAGCAGTTACTCCCGGACAGGGGGCTACGAGCAGTACTTC.

This chain joins TRBV5-8 and TRBJ1-2; D gene uncertain. This CDR3 spans 13 amino acids. The V end lost 4 bases, the J end lost 4 bases, and 11 bases lay between the germline ends. In germline, CDR1 is SGHTS, CDR2 YDEGEE. The CDR3 nucleotides read TGTGCCAGCAGCATCCGCCGGGTCTATGGCTACACCTTC. Translation gives CASSIRRVYGYTF.

The CDR3 coding sequence is TGTGCCAGCAGTGGCCCGGACAGGGGCACTACTTGCTGGGGCACAGATACGCAGTATTTT. This sequence encodes CASSGPDRGTTCWGTDTQYF. The chain is built from TRBV6-4 and TRBJ2-3; TRBD1 agrees at 9 bases. V shed 4 bases, J shed 1 base, and the junction held 18 bases outside the gene matches. The CDR3 has 20 amino acids. The V gene's germline CDR1 is MRHNA and CDR2 SNTAGT.

The V gene is TRBV6-6, the J gene TRBJ2-7, with a possible D match to TRBD1 (5 bases). With 2 bases removed from V and 9 bases from J, the gap between germline ends came to 11 bases. Germline V CDR1 and CDR2: MNHNY, SVGAGI (reference sequence). This CDR3 is 12 amino acids long. DNA of the CDR3: TGTGCCAGCAGTTACAAGGGGCAGGGGCAGTACTTC. Amino acid sequence: CASSYKGQGQYF.

The chain employs TRBV6-2 or TRBV6-3 and TRBJ2-7; TRBD1 aligns across 7 bases. CDR3 size: 16 residues. The ends lost 2 bases at V and 4 bases at J; junction bases unmatched: 11. Germline V gives CDR1 MNHEY, CDR2 SVGEGT. CDR3 coding DNA: TGTGCCAGCAGTTACAACTACCCGGGACAGATTTACGAGCAGTACTTC. It translates to CASSYNYPGQIYEQYF.

The chain carries TRBV7-3 and TRBJ2-5; D might be TRBD1 (5 bases). V was trimmed by 2 bases and J by 1 base, leaving 17 bases between them. Germline V CDR1 and CDR2: SGHTA, FQGTGA. CDR3 length equals 17 residues. Here the CDR3 reads CASSLGIRNRGQETQYF. DNA for the CDR3: TGTGCCAGCAGCTTAGGTATAAGGAATAGGGGCCAAGAGACCCAGTACTTC.

The V call is TRBV19, the J call TRBJ2-7; possibly TRBD2 for D (6 bases). Germline CDR1 and CDR2: LNHDA and SQIVND (reference sequence). V was pared by 4 bases and J by 2 bases, with 12 bases between. The CDR3 extends over 14 amino acids. CDR3 protein: CASSSGTVPYEQYF. As DNA, the CDR3 is TGTGCCAGTAGTAGCGGGACGGTGCCCTACGAGCAGTACTTC. Looking up the rest from reference TRBV19 and TRBJ2-7 gives the full variable domain: DGGITQSPKYLFRKEGQNVTLSCEQNLNHDAMYWYRQDPGQGLRLIYYSQIVNDFQKGDIAEGYSVSREKKESFPLTVTSAQKNPTAFYLCASSSGTVPYEQYFGPGTRLTVT.

This sequence joins TRBV24-1 and TRBJ2-3; 10 positions match TRBD2. Per germline, CDR1 KGHDR and CDR2 SFDVKD. J gave up 2 bases and V 10 bases, and 5 bases lay outside the gene matches. CDR3 length equals 14 residues. As DNA, the CDR3 is TGTGCCACAAAGGGACTAGCGAACACAGATACGCAGTATTTT. Translating it yields CATKGLANTDTQYF.

The chain couples TRBV28 to TRBJ2-5, with unresolved D. The CDR3 totals 13 residues. V was trimmed by 6 bases and J by 2 bases, leaving 10 bases between them. From germline, CDR1 is MDHEN and CDR2 SYDVKM. CDR3 sequence reads: CASRLRIQETQYF. CDR3 sequence (DNA): TGTGCCAGCAGACTACGGATACAAGAGACCCAGTACTTC. Drawing the rest from reference TRBV28 and TRBJ2-5, the complete variable domain is DVKVTQSSRYLVKRTGEKVFLECVQDMDHENMFWYRQDPGLGLRLIYFSYDVKMKEKGDIPEGYSVSREKKERFSLILESASTNQTSMYLCASRLRIQETQYFGPGTRLLVL.